This TCR beta chain is drawn from a study of cytotoxic CD8 clonotypes in ibrutinib-treated CLL. Overall study context: Patients gave response samples after a median approximately eleven months of treatment, range 6 to 36. The sample average was about 240,000 productive templates and 100,000 or so productive rearrangements. Study-level points and caveats: Baseline levels of clonality went above those of age-matched healthy donors and moved with circulating CD8+ T-cell counts.

Comments on this clone: Its antigen remains unidentified.

T cells were sequenced at a targeted depth of 1 in 200,000 to 1 in 1 million. Here immunoSEQ multiplex PCR was the method, and the copy in TCRdb shows in-frame clones only, minus some. The sample contains about 160,000 clones, around 80% of which appear only once. This CDR3 region has 12 residues. Germline V gives CDR1 MNHEY, CDR2 SVGAGI. Trimming pared 6 bases from V and 4 bases from J, leaving 7 bases between. The chain couples TRBV6-5 to TRBJ1-5; the D is unclear. This specimen was PBMCs, taken after 24 months of ibrutinib treatment. The source is a human donor with chronic lymphocytic leukemia. The CDR3 coding sequence is TGTGCCAGCAGGGCTGGTAATCAGCCCCAGCATTTT. Translating it yields CASRAGNQPQHF.